These T cell receptor beta chains were read from a single sample in a study of CD8 T cells in ankylosing spondylitis. Each CDR3 protein gets one entry after TCRdb re-called the 5' RACE reads with MiXCR. The sample holds under 150,000 distinct CDR3 sequences, 17% seen once. Sequenced input: blood, either unsorted or a sorted T cell fraction (not recorded which). All receptors derive from a male donor with ankylosing spondylitis. CDR3s include the opening cysteine and the closing phenylalanine or tryptophan. D genes are given only for firm matches. For some rows the clone size is stated as once, few or many, or as a class when expanded; others skip it.

V	size	D	J	DNA	CDR3
TRBV27	few	-	TRBJ2-7	TGTGCCAGCAGTATCTCAAGTGTCCACGAGCAGTACTTC	CASSISSVHEQYF
TRBV7-9	few	TRBD1	TRBJ1-6	TGTGCCAGCAGCTTAAGGCCCGGACAGGCCCATAATTCACCCCTCCACTTT	CASSLRPGQAHNSPLHF
TRBV28	few	-	TRBJ2-2	TGTGCCAGCAGTTTAAGGAGGGCCTTAACCGGGGAGCTGTTTTTT	CASSLRRALTGELFF
TRBV25-1	-	-	TRBJ2-2	TGTGCCAGCAGTATTCGGGGGCCTACGAACACCGGGGAGCTGTTTTTT	CASSIRGPTNTGELFF
TRBV7-9	few	TRBD1	TRBJ1-1	TGTGCCAGCAGCTTAGTCGCAGGGGGGAGTGAAGCTTTCTTT	CASSLVAGGSEAFF
TRBV12-3/TRBV12-4	-	-	TRBJ1-6	TGTGCCAGCAGTCTGACGGGACATCGAAATTCACCCCTCCACTTT	CASSLTGHRNSPLHF
TRBV19	once	-	TRBJ2-1	TGTGCCAGTAGTCCCCGGCCGGATGAGCAGTTCTTC	CASSPRPDEQFF
TRBV12-3/TRBV12-4	-	-	TRBJ2-5	TGTGCCAGCAGTGCAGGGCCTCAAGAGACCCAGTACTTC	CASSAGPQETQYF
TRBV10-3	few	-	TRBJ1-2	TGTGCCATCAGTGAGTCGATGGGTACCCCCTCTTATGGCTACACCTTC	CAISESMGTPSYGYTF
TRBV4-1	few	TRBD1	TRBJ1-2	TGCGCCAGCAGCCAAGCCCCCAGGACAGGGGGCACGGGCTACACCTTC	CASSQAPRTGGTGYTF